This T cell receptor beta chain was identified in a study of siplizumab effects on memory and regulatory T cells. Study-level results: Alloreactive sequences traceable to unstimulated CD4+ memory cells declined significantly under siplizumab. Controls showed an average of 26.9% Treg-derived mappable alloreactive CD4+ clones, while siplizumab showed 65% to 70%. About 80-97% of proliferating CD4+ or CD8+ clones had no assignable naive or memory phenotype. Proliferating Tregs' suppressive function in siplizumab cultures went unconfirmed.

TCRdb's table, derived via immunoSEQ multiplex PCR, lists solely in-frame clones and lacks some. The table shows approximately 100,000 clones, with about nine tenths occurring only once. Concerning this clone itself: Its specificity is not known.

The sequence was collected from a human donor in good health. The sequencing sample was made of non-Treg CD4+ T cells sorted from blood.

The CDR3: CASSLASGSTETQYF. Here the CDR3 DNA reads TGCGCCAGCAGCTTGGCCTCGGGCAGCACAGAGACCCAGTACTTC. The V call is TRBV5-1, the J call TRBJ2-5; D not certain. V was shortened by 0 bases and J by 4 bases, with 13 bases between the two germline ends. The germline gives CDR1 SGHRS, CDR2 YFSETQ. This CDR3 region has 15 residues.